This is a list of T cell receptor beta chains from one sample in a study of CD8+ T cells in alopecia areata. The method was immunoSEQ multiplex PCR; TCRdb's version includes in-frame clones alone and lacks a portion of them. The profile shows 45,000 to 70,000 clones, 90% to 97% of them singletons. Sequencing was performed on CD8+ T cells sorted from blood, taken at week 0. These receptors came from a human donor with alopecia areata. Each CDR3 is given with its conserved first and last residue. The order of the fields is V gene, J gene, CDR3 protein.

>TRBV4-1|TRBJ2-4
CASSQFEAGGAVKNIQYF
>TRBV30|TRBJ2-7
CAWKTREGGDEQYF
>TRBV6-5|TRBJ2-7
CASSPGGGGPYEQYF
>TRBV7-2|TRBJ2-3
CASSYGLTYTDTQYF
>TRBV4-2|TRBJ1-1
CASSPPFDMLNTEAFF
>TRBV11-1|TRBJ2-2
CASSSDTGELFF
>TRBV4-1|TRBJ2-1
CASSAIASGGDEQFF
>TRBV5-6|TRBJ2-7
CASSYRDITYEQYF
>TRBV2|TRBJ1-5
CASSEFSGSNQPQHF
>TRBV7-9|TRBJ1-1
CASSKQRAGGNTEAFF
>TRBV4-2|TRBJ2-2
CASSQDIGTAGELFF
>TRBV4-3|TRBJ2-5
CASSWGLAAEETQYF
>TRBV5-4|TRBJ2-6
CASSLVDSGANVLTF
>TRBV13|TRBJ1-6
CASSLGGPSSYNSPLHF
>TRBV5-4|TRBJ2-3
CASSIGTGRADTQYF
>TRBV6-1|TRBJ2-2
CASSETGVRWATGELFF
>TRBV19|TRBJ2-1
CASSAPSGPYLYNEQFF
>TRBV9|TRBJ2-1
CASSGLAGVYNEQFF
>TRBV9|TRBJ2-1
CASSIGTSGGLYNEQFF
>TRBV7-2|TRBJ2-1
CASSVKPGTHGSEQFF
>TRBV7-3|TRBJ1-1
CASSLNPGGTEAFF
>TRBV6-4|TRBJ2-7
CASMSHEGDEQYF
>TRBV7-9|TRBJ1-3
CASSLAIEDSGNTIYF
>TRBV7-9|TRBJ2-3
CASYAAGGGADTQYF
>TRBV30|TRBJ2-3
CAWSNPDTQYF
>TRBV27|TRBJ2-6
CASSLHLGSGASSGANVLTF
>TRBV18|TRBJ1-6
CASSPRDRGIAPLHF
>TRBV19|TRBJ2-3
CASSATLVVTQYF
>TRBV7-2|TRBJ2-7
CASSPTGLAGGAYEQYF
>TRBV19|TRBJ1-2
CASSMEDRDYGYTF
>TRBV6-5|TRBJ2-7
CASSTGTGREQYF
>TRBV27|TRBJ2-7
CASSLEGGGYEQYF
>TRBV10-2|TRBJ2-7
CASKTRQGLTYEQYF
>TRBV5-6|TRBJ2-3
CASSGRGAIGTDTQYF
>TRBV23-1|TRBJ1-5
CASPYSRPSNQPQHF
>TRBV4-2|TRBJ2-3
CASSQEGASTDTQYF
>TRBV7-9|TRBJ2-1
CASSTSGGSSNEQFF
>TRBV6-5|TRBJ1-2
CASMEKDSEAYGYTF
>TRBV4-1|TRBJ1-5
CASSQEGGQPQHF
>TRBV7-2|TRBJ2-3
CASSFGSGGGVNTQYF
>TRBV7-2|TRBJ2-3
CASSSLAGASTDTQYF
>TRBV2|TRBJ1-1
CASSEAVTVEAFF
>TRBV25-1|TRBJ2-2
CASRHGELFF
>TRBV15|TRBJ2-2
CATSPGGLNTGELFF
>TRBV9|TRBJ2-5
CASSPLGGRQETQYF
>TRBV5-1|TRBJ2-3
CASSLDGRADTQYF
>TRBV5-1|TRBJ2-1
CASSVRTGDNEQFF
>TRBV7-6|TRBJ2-1
CASSLESNEQFF